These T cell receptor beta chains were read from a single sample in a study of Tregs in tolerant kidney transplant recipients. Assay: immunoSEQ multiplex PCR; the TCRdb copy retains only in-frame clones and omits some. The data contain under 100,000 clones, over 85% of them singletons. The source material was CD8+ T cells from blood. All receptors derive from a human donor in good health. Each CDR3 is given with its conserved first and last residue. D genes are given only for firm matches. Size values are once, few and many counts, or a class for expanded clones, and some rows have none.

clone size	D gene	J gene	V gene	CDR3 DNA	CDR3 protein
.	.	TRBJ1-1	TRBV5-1	TGCGCCAGCAAGCCTACGAGAGGCACTGAAGCTTTCTTT	CASKPTRGTEAFF
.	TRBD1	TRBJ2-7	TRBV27	TGTGCCAGCAGTGGACAGGGTTACGAGCAGTACTTC	CASSGQGYEQYF
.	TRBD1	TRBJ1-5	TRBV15	TGTGCCACCAGCAGAGGGACAGGGGCCCAGCCCCAGCATTTT	CATSRGTGAQPQHF
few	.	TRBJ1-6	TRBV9	TGTGCCAGCAGCCACACGACAGTCTTTCGGGCAAATTCACCCCTCCACTTT	CASSHTTVFRANSPLHF
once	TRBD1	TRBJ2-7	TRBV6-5	TGTGCCAGCAGCCCCGGGACAGGGATTTACGAGCAGTACTTC	CASSPGTGIYEQYF
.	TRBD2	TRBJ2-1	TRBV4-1	TGCGCCAGCAGCCCCCGGACTAGCGCCCTCAATGAGCAGTTCTTC	CASSPRTSALNEQFF
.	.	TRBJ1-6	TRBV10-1	TGCGCCAGCAGTGAGTTGGAGAGGAGTACACCCCTCCACTTT	CASSELERSTPLHF
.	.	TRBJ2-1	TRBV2	TGTGCCAGCAGTGAATTTGGGGGAGGCAATGAGCAGTTCTTC	CASSEFGGGNEQFF
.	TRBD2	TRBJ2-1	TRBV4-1	TGCGCCAGCAGCCTCCGGACTAGCGGGAGCCATGAGCAGTTCTTC	CASSLRTSGSHEQFF
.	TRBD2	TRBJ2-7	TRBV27	TGTGCCAGCAGACCTCGGGGGGGCGTATACGAGCAGTACTTC	CASRPRGGVYEQYF
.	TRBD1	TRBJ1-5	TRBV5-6	TGTGCCAGCAGCTTTGGACAGGGAAATCAGCCCCAGCATTTT	CASSFGQGNQPQHF
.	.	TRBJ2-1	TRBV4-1	TGCGCCAGCTCCTTAAACAGGGCTTCCTACAATGAGCAGTTCTTC	CASSLNRASYNEQFF
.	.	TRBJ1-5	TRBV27	TGTGCCAGCAGTTTATTGGGCGGAAGCAATCAGCCCCAGCATTTT	CASSLLGGSNQPQHF
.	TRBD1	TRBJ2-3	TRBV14	TGTGCCAGCAGCTTTCGGGACAGTCCGACAGATACGCAGTATTTT	CASSFRDSPTDTQYF
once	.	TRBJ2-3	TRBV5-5	TGTGCCAGCAGCCTTGGGTCGGGGGATACGCAGTATTTT	CASSLGSGDTQYF
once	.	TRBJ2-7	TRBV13	TGTGCCAGCAGCTTGGGACTTTACTACGAGCAGTACTTC	CASSLGLYYEQYF
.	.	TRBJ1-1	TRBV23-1	TGCGCCAGCAGTCGTCCGGCGTGTGAAGCTTTCTTT	CASSRPACEAFF
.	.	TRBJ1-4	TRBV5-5	TGTGCCAGCAGCTCTGGACAGATTAATGAAAAACTGTTTTTT	CASSSGQINEKLFF
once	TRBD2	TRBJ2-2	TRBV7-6	TGTGCCAGCAGCTTAGAACTAGCGGGAGAATTAGGGACCGGGGAGCTGTTTTTT	CASSLELAGELGTGELFF
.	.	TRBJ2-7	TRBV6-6	TGTGCCAGCAGTTACGTTGGCTACGAGCAGTACTTC	CASSYVGYEQYF
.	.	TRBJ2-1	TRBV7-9	TGTGCCAGCAGCTTAGAGGGGGGACCCTACAATGAGCAGTTCTTC	CASSLEGGPYNEQFF
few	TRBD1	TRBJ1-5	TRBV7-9	TGTGCCAGCAGCTTAACTCAGGGGGGCGATCAGCCCCAGCATTTT	CASSLTQGGDQPQHF
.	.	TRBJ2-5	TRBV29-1	TGCAGCGTTGGGACCCTTTTGGGGGCCCAAGAGACCCAGTACTTC	CSVGTLLGAQETQYF
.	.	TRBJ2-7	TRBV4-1	TGCGCCAGCAGCCAAGGGCAGGGGACCTCCTACGAGCAGTACTTC	CASSQGQGTSYEQYF
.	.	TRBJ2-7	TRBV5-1	TGCGCCAGCAGCTTAATTTGGGACAACTTGTACTTC	CASSLIWDNLYF
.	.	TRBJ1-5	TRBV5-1	TGCGCCAGCAGCTTGGTGGGGCTAGAGGAGGGCAATCAGCCCCAGCATTTT	CASSLVGLEEGNQPQHF
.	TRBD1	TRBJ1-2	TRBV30	TGTGCCTGGAGTGTGGGACAGGGCGACGACTATGGCTACACCTTC	CAWSVGQGDDYGYTF
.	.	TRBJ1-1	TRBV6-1	TGTGCCAGCAGCCTAATCAGGGCGAACACTGAAGCTTTCTTT	CASSLIRANTEAFF
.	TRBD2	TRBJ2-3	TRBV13	TGTGCCAGCAGCGGACTAGCTATTACTAGCACAGATACGCAGTATTTT	CASSGLAITSTDTQYF
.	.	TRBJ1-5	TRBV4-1	TGCGCCAGCAGCCAAAGGGGGAGGGAGCAGCCCCAGCATTTT	CASSQRGREQPQHF
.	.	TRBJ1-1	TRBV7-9	TGTGCCAGCAGCTTTAGTTGGGAAGCTTTCTTT	CASSFSWEAFF
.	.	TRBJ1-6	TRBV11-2	TGTGCCAGCAGCTTATCAGGGGAACGTTCACCCCTCCACTTT	CASSLSGERSPLHF
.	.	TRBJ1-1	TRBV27	TGTGCCAGCAGCCGTGGACCGTTGAACACTGAAGCTTTCTTT	CASSRGPLNTEAFF
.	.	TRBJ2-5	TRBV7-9	TGTGCCAGCAGCTTAGTTTTAGGACGGGGACAAGAGACCCAGTACTTC	CASSLVLGRGQETQYF
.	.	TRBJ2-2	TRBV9	TGTGCCAGCAGCGTAGCAGGGGTGAACACCGGGGAGCTGTTTTTT	CASSVAGVNTGELFF
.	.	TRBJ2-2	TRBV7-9	TGTGCCAGCAGCTTAGGAGAAGTCACCGGGGAGCTGTTTTTT	CASSLGEVTGELFF
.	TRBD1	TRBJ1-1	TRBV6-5	TGTGCCAGCAGCCACGACAGGGTCACTGAAGCTTTCTTT	CASSHDRVTEAFF
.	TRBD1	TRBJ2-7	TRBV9	TGTGCCAGCAGCTTAGGGGGGACAGGGTTCTACGAGCAGTACTTC	CASSLGGTGFYEQYF
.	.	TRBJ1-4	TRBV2	TGTGCCAGAAGGGCAGGGATAGAGGAAAAACTGTTTTTT	CARRAGIEEKLFF
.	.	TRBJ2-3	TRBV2	TGTGCCAGCACGGCAGGCTGGGGCACAGATACGCAGTATTTT	CASTAGWGTDTQYF
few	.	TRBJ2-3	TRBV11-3	TGTGCCAGCAGCCCAATAAGAGCCCCCCTAAAACTCACAGATACGCAGTATTTT	CASSPIRAPLKLTDTQYF
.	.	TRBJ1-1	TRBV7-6	TGTGCCAGCAGCCTCTCCTCGGGGGGGGCGCCCACTGAAGCTTTCTTT	CASSLSSGGAPTEAFF
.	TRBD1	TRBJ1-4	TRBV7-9	TGTGCCAGCAGACTCGACAGGGAGGAAAAACTGTTTTTT	CASRLDREEKLFF
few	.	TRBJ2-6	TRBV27	TGTGCCAGCAGCCTCTCTGGGGCCAACGTCCTGACTTTC	CASSLSGANVLTF
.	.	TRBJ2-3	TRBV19	TGTGCCAGTAGTCCCATAGGCCCGTTTGAAGTAGATACGCAGTATTTT	CASSPIGPFEVDTQYF